The 16 T cell receptor beta chains below come from one sample, sequenced in a study of T cells in localized non-small cell lung cancer. The repertoire was sequenced with immunoSEQ multiplex PCR; TCRdb's copy has only in-frame clones and lacks some. There are about 41,000 clones in the sample; roughly four fifths occur only once, and approximately 7.8% lies in the top ten. Specimen: PBMCs, collected before any cancer treatment. The receptors stem from a man between 40 and 75 years old with stage II lung adenocarcinoma.

This sequence joins TRBV11-1 and TRBJ2-7, with D possibly called TRBD1 or TRBD2 (5 bases each). CDR1 and CDR2 (germline): SGHAT, FQDESV (reference sequence). Trimming removed 5 bases at V and 5 bases at J, with 16 bases between. The CDR3 loop spans 14 amino acids. This CDR3 reads CASSENGGSNEQYF. The CDR3 region has the DNA TGTGCCAGCAGCGAGAATGGGGGATCCAACGAGCAGTACTTC. Using reference TRBV11-1 and TRBJ2-7 for the parts outside the CDR3, the full variable domain is EAEVAQSPRYKITEKSQAVAFWCDPISGHATLYWYRQILGQGPELLVQFQDESVVDDSQLPKDRFSAERLKGVDSTLKIQPAELGDSAMYLCASSENGGSNEQYFGPGTRLTVT.

The chain couples TRBV18 to TRBJ2-1, with D unresolved. This CDR3 is built from 12 residues. Trimming shortened V by 2 bases and J by 7 bases, and 6 bases separated the two germline ends. Germline-derived CDR1 and CDR2 are KGHSH and LQKENI. The CDR3: CASSPIENEQFF. The CDR3, as DNA: TGTGCCAGCTCACCAATTGAGAATGAGCAGTTCTTC.

This clone is a singleton in its sample. The chain uses TRBV15 and TRBJ2-7, with D perhaps TRBD1 (5 bases). Germline values: CDR1 LNHNV, CDR2 YYDKDF (reference sequence). V was pared by 0 bases and J by 2 bases, with 11 bases between. The CDR3 length is 15 residues. The CDR3 loop reads CATSRDTGRTYEQYF. For the CDR3, the DNA is TGTGCCACCAGCAGAGATACAGGCCGTACCTACGAGCAGTACTTC.

V gene TRBV20-1 combines with J gene TRBJ2-1; unclear D gene. This CDR3 is 11 amino acids long. The germline V gene encodes CDR1 DFQATT and CDR2 SNEGSKA (reference sequence). The DNA for the CDR3 is TGCAGGTCGGGTGATGAGGATGAGCAGTTCTTC. This translates into CRSGDEDEQFF.

V usage is TRBV5-4 and J usage is TRBJ2-7; D is unclear. V lost 3 bases and J lost 1, with 14 bases in between. The germline CDR1 and CDR2 sequences are SGHNT and YYREEE (reference sequence). CDR3 length equals 15 residues. CDR3 region: CASSSVGSVSYEQYF. The CDR3 nucleotides are TGTGCCAGCAGCTCGGTGGGTTCGGTATCCTACGAGCAGTACTTC. The whole variable domain, remainder taken from reference TRBV5-4 and TRBJ2-7, is ETGVTQSPTHLIKTRGQQVTLRCSSQSGHNTVSWYQQALGQGPQFIFQYYREEENGRGNFPPRFSGLQFPNYSSELNVNALELDDSALYLCASSSVGSVSYEQYFGPGTRLTVT.

This clone was seen only a few times. The chain has TRBV19 and TRBJ1-2, with 8 bases aligning to TRBD1. V trimming: 6 bases; J trimming: 3 bases; junction bases outside the gene matches: 15. CDR1 is LNHDA, CDR2 SQIVND, per germline (reference sequence). The CDR3 consists of 17 residues. The CDR3 reads CASRISGGRMVHYGYTF. CDR3 sequence (DNA): TGTGCCAGTAGGATCTCAGGGGGCAGGATGGTCCACTATGGCTACACCTTC.

This sequence joins TRBV5-1 and TRBJ1-2, with D maybe TRBD1 (6 bases). This CDR3 comprises 15 residues. Germline CDR1 reads SGHRS; CDR2 reads YFSETQ. The V gene lost 0 bases and the J gene lost 6 bases, with 15 bases spanning the gap. The CDR3 reads CASSLVLGGAHGYTF. The CDR3 DNA reads TGCGCCAGCAGCTTGGTCTTGGGGGGGGCCCATGGCTACACCTTC. The complete variable domain, with remaining parts taken from reference TRBV5-1 and TRBJ1-2, reads KAGVTQTPRYLIKTRGQQVTLSCSPISGHRSVSWYQQTPGQGLQFLFEYFSETQRNKGNFPGRFSGRQFSNSRSEMNVSTLELGDSALYLCASSLVLGGAHGYTFGSGTRLTVV.

This clone came up once. The CDR3 loop reads CASSVYRTGPMGEQYF. In nucleotides, the CDR3 is TGTGCCAGCAGCGTCTACAGGACCGGCCCGATGGGGGAGCAGTACTTC. The rearrangement uses TRBV9 and TRBJ2-7; D may be TRBD1 (5 bases). The V end was cut by 2 bases, the J end by 7 bases, with 22 bases between. Germline V gene lookup returns CDR1 SGDLS and CDR2 YYNGEE. This CDR3 is built from 16 residues.

The chain combines TRBV19 with TRBJ1-2; 10 bases match TRBD1. The CDR3 covers 14 residues. Germline-derived CDR1 and CDR2 are LNHDA and SQIVND (reference sequence). V was pared by 5 bases and J by 4 bases, with 4 bases of the junction left unmatched. CDR3 nucleotide sequence: TGTGCCAGTAGTCCGGACAGGGGGACCTATGGCTACACCTTC. It translates to CASSPDRGTYGYTF.

The CDR3 DNA sequence: TGTGCCAGCAGTCCAGGGATAGGAGAGACCCAGTACTTC. It encodes CASSPGIGETQYF. The rearrangement joins TRBV6-4 to TRBJ2-5; TRBD1 might be the D (5 bases). CDR1 is MRHNA and CDR2 is SNTAGT in the germline V gene. CDR3 size: 13 residues. Deletions cut 5 bases from V and 4 bases from J, with 11 bases between.

This sequence joins TRBV27 and TRBJ1-2; possibly TRBD1 for D (5 bases). Trimming shortened V by 1 base and J by 2 bases, and 8 bases separated the two germline ends. The germline V gene has CDR1 MNHEY and CDR2 SMNVEV (reference sequence). The CDR3 has 14 residues. The CDR3 sequence: CASSLLGANYGYTF. The CDR3 region has the DNA TGTGCCAGCAGTTTATTAGGGGCAAACTATGGCTACACCTTC.

The J gene is TRBJ1-4, the V gene TRBV9; 9 nucleotides line up with TRBD1. Germline V gene sequence: CDR1 SGDLS, CDR2 YYNGEE. V lost 4 bases to trimming and J lost 3 bases; unmatched junction nucleotides: 4. CDR3 size: 15 residues. CDR3 residues: CASSIQGAPNEKLFF. The CDR3 nucleotides are TGTGCCAGCAGCATACAGGGGGCGCCTAATGAAAAACTGTTTTTT.

The V and J genes are TRBV11-2 and TRBJ2-1; D is uncertain. The CDR3 extends over 15 amino acids. V lost 5 bases, J lost 4 bases, and 15 bases lay in between. Germline CDR1 SGHAT, CDR2 FQNNGV. Here the CDR3 DNA reads TGTGCCAGCAGCCTTGAGGCAGGTGTTTACAATGAGCAGTTCTTC. Translating it yields CASSLEAGVYNEQFF.

The chain recombines TRBV10-3 with TRBJ1-4, with D perhaps TRBD1 (5 bases). Per germline, CDR1 ENHRY and CDR2 SYGVKD. The CDR3 contains 13 residues. V lost 10 bases, J lost 3 bases, and 12 bases lay in between. CDR3 protein: CATSGGPNEKLFF. The CDR3 DNA follows: TGTGCCACCTCCGGGGGTCCTAATGAAAAACTGTTTTTT.

The genes are TRBV6-6 and TRBJ1-1, with 9 bases identical to TRBD1. The ends lost 5 bases at V and 4 bases at J; junction bases unmatched: 2. Per the germline V gene, CDR1 is MNHNY and CDR2 is SVGAGI (reference sequence). CDR3 length: 13 amino acids. CDR3 in amino acids: CASSRDRATEAFF. For the CDR3, the DNA is TGTGCCAGCAGTCGGGACAGGGCCACTGAAGCTTTCTTT.

About this clone: Other DNA sequences from this sample encode an identical CDR3 as well. The CDR3 here is CASSSGTGKTQYF. DNA for the CDR3: TGTGCCAGCAGCTCCGGGACAGGGAAGACCCAGTACTTC. V usage is TRBV7-2 and J usage is TRBJ2-5; 9 bases fit TRBD1. V lost 4 bases, J lost 6 bases, and 3 bases stayed unmatched. The germline gives CDR1 SGHTA, CDR2 FQGNSA. CDR3 length equals 13 residues.